These T cell receptor beta chains were read from a single sample in a study of blood T cell repertoires in COVID-19. This table comes from immunoSEQ multiplex PCR, and its TCRdb copy is limited to in-frame clones, with some not included. The table lists approximately 180,000 clones, 80% to 90% of them singletons. Input material: peripheral blood. These receptors were taken from a human donor with active or convalescent COVID-19. The donor label of this sample is uncertain. Both conserved end residues are part of each CDR3. A D gene is named only where the DNA matches it firmly. The size entry is marked missing in some rows and otherwise reads once, few, many or a size class.

D: TRBD2; V: TRBV2; J: TRBJ2-4; size: -; CDR3: CASSERVAGGAKNIQYF; DNA: TGTGCCAGCAGTGAAAGGGTAGCGGGAGGTGCCAAAAACATTCAGTACTTC
D: TRBD2; V: TRBV5-6; J: TRBJ2-7; size: -; CDR3: CASSLPGRAYEQYF; DNA: TGTGCCAGCAGCCTGCCGGGGAGGGCCTACGAGCAGTACTTC
D: TRBD1; V: TRBV4-3; J: TRBJ1-1; size: -; CDR3: CASSQADRGDTEAFF; DNA: TGCGCCAGCAGCCAGGCCGACAGGGGAGACACTGAAGCTTTCTTT
D: -; V: TRBV9; J: TRBJ1-6; size: -; CDR3: CASSPPGGGNSPLHF; DNA: TGTGCCAGCAGCCCCCCCGGGGGAGGAAATTCACCCCTCCACTTT
D: TRBD1; V: TRBV6-5; J: TRBJ1-2; size: once; CDR3: CASRDRSGLNGYTF; DNA: TGTGCCAGCAGGGACAGGTCAGGGCTTAATGGCTACACCTTC
D: -; V: TRBV4-1; J: TRBJ2-3; size: -; CDR3: CASSQVLAEPDTQYF; DNA: TGCGCCAGCAGCCAAGTGCTTGCGGAACCAGATACGCAGTATTTT
D: -; V: TRBV29-1; J: TRBJ1-4; size: -; CDR3: CSVEESATNEKLFF; DNA: TGCAGCGTTGAAGAATCTGCAACTAATGAAAAACTGTTTTTT
D: TRBD1; V: TRBV6-1; J: TRBJ2-3; size: -; CDR3: CASSEWDRGTDTQYF; DNA: TGTGCCAGCAGTGAGTGGGACAGGGGGACAGATACGCAGTATTTT
D: TRBD2; V: TRBV10-3; J: TRBJ2-3; size: -; CDR3: CAISPSGPRDTQYF; DNA: TGTGCCATCAGTCCTAGCGGGCCCCGGGATACGCAGTATTTT
D: -; V: TRBV5-4; J: TRBJ2-2; size: -; CDR3: CASSLDSYTGELFF; DNA: TGTGCCAGCAGTTTGGACAGCTACACCGGGGAGCTGTTTTTT
D: TRBD1; V: TRBV5-1; J: TRBJ2-7; size: -; CDR3: CASSLGQGLRF; DNA: TGCGCCAGCAGCTTGGGACAGGGCCTACGTTTC
D: TRBD2; V: TRBV5-1; J: TRBJ2-1; size: -; CDR3: CASSSDPGLAGGREQFF; DNA: TGCGCCAGCAGCTCCGACCCGGGACTAGCGGGAGGGCGGGAGCAGTTCTTC
D: -; V: TRBV19; J: TRBJ1-6; size: -; CDR3: CASSNRLYNSPLHF; DNA: TGTGCCAGTAGTAACCGACTGTATAATTCACCCCTCCACTTT
D: -; V: TRBV5-1; J: TRBJ1-2; size: -; CDR3: CASSGGQNYGYTF; DNA: TGCGCCAGCAGCGGAGGACAGAACTATGGCTACACCTTC
D: TRBD1; V: TRBV7-9; J: TRBJ1-1; size: -; CDR3: CASSKGQGEAFF; DNA: TGTGCCAGCAGCAAAGGACAGGGTGAAGCTTTCTTT
D: TRBD2; V: TRBV5-1; J: TRBJ2-6; size: -; CDR3: CASSDSGGASGANVLTF; DNA: TGCGCCAGCAGCGATAGCGGGGGGGCATCTGGGGCCAACGTCCTGACTTTC
D: TRBD2; V: TRBV11-1; J: TRBJ2-3; size: -; CDR3: CASSQRTSGRRDTQYF; DNA: TGTGCCAGCAGCCAGCGGACTAGCGGGAGAAGAGATACGCAGTATTTT
D: TRBD2; V: TRBV29-1; J: TRBJ2-3; size: -; CDR3: CSVESPSGGVTDTQYF; DNA: TGCAGCGTTGAGAGTCCTAGCGGGGGGGTCACAGATACGCAGTATTTT
D: -; V: TRBV29-1; J: TRBJ2-1; size: -; CDR3: CSVQTRLTYNEQFF; DNA: TGCAGCGTTCAGACTAGACTTACCTACAATGAGCAGTTCTTC
D: TRBD2; V: TRBV6-5; J: TRBJ2-1; size: -; CDR3: CASKFSVAGNEQFF; DNA: TGTGCCAGTAAATTCTCGGTAGCGGGAAATGAGCAGTTCTTC
D: -; V: TRBV6-6; J: TRBJ2-7; size: -; CDR3: CASSYAHAGTYEQYF; DNA: TGTGCCAGCAGTTACGCCCACGCAGGTACCTACGAGCAGTACTTC
D: -; V: TRBV7-9; J: TRBJ1-2; size: -; CDR3: CASSLDTNYGYTF; DNA: TGTGCCAGCAGCCTGGACACAAACTATGGCTACACCTTC
D: -; V: TRBV5-1; J: TRBJ1-1; size: once; CDR3: CASSGAANTEAFF; DNA: TGCGCCAGCAGCGGGGCAGCCAACACTGAAGCTTTCTTT
D: -; V: TRBV28; J: TRBJ1-6; size: -; CDR3: CASSREVGSPLHF; DNA: TGTGCCAGCAGCCGTGAGGTTGGATCACCCCTCCACTTT
D: -; V: TRBV19; J: TRBJ2-7; size: -; CDR3: CASRGRGSHSYEQYF; DNA: TGTGCCAGTCGGGGCCGGGGGTCCCATTCCTACGAGCAGTACTTC
D: TRBD2; V: TRBV7-3; J: TRBJ2-5; size: -; CDR3: CASSLGGRETQYF; DNA: TGTGCCAGCAGCTTGGGAGGGCGAGAGACCCAGTACTTC
D: -; V: TRBV7-6; J: TRBJ2-7; size: -; CDR3: CASSLVGSASYEQYF; DNA: TGTGCCAGCAGCTTAGTGGGGAGCGCTTCCTACGAGCAGTACTTC
D: TRBD2; V: TRBV4-2; J: TRBJ2-7; size: -; CDR3: CASSPSGANHYEQYF; DNA: TGTGCCAGCAGCCCGAGCGGGGCCAACCACTACGAGCAGTACTTC
D: TRBD2; V: TRBV7-2; J: TRBJ2-6; size: -; CDR3: CASSPGGRGANVLTF; DNA: TGTGCCAGCAGCCCGGGGGGAAGGGGGGCCAACGTCCTGACTTTC
D: TRBD2; V: TRBV30; J: TRBJ2-7; size: -; CDR3: CAWGQGGGYEQYF; DNA: TGTGCCTGGGGCCAGGGCGGGGGCTACGAGCAGTACTTC
D: -; V: TRBV24-1; J: TRBJ1-2; size: -; CDR3: CATSDTGSYSYGYTF; DNA: TGTGCCACCAGTGACACCGGGTCCTACTCCTATGGCTACACCTTC
D: -; V: TRBV7-9; J: TRBJ2-7; size: -; CDR3: CASSPTETYYEQYF; DNA: TGTGCCAGCAGCCCGACAGAGACATACTACGAGCAGTACTTC
D: TRBD2; V: TRBV30; J: TRBJ2-7; size: -; CDR3: CAWKLAGAGHEQYF; DNA: TGTGCCTGGAAATTAGCGGGGGCGGGTCACGAGCAGTACTTC
D: -; V: TRBV7-2; J: TRBJ1-1; size: -; CDR3: CASSLLGGNTEAFF; DNA: TGTGCCAGCAGCTTATTGGGGGGGAACACTGAAGCTTTCTTT
D: TRBD1; V: TRBV5-5; J: TRBJ1-2; size: -; CDR3: CASSSGQGNYGYTF; DNA: TGTGCCAGCAGCTCTGGACAGGGTAACTATGGCTACACCTTC
D: TRBD1; V: TRBV5-1; J: TRBJ2-1; size: -; CDR3: CASSLMVSGTGSNEQFF; DNA: TGCGCCAGCAGCTTGATGGTAAGCGGGACAGGGAGCAATGAGCAGTTCTTC
D: -; V: TRBV5-1; J: TRBJ2-3; size: -; CDR3: CASSRQVLASYSTDTQYF; DNA: TGCGCCAGCAGCCGTCAGGTACTAGCTTCCTATAGCACAGATACGCAGTATTTT
D: -; V: TRBV24-1; J: TRBJ2-1; size: -; CDR3: CATSARQAHSVEQFF; DNA: TGTGCCACCAGTGCCCGACAGGCCCATTCTGTTGAGCAGTTCTTC
D: -; V: TRBV19; J: TRBJ1-5; size: -; CDR3: CASSIDLQVDQPQHF; DNA: TGTGCCAGTAGTATAGATCTACAGGTGGACCAGCCCCAGCATTTT
D: -; V: TRBV5-1; J: TRBJ2-7; size: -; CDR3: CASSLVFRYEQYF; DNA: TGCGCCAGCAGCTTGGTATTCCGCTACGAGCAGTACTTC
D: -; V: TRBV28; J: TRBJ2-1; size: few; CDR3: CASSSPVATPFF; DNA: TGTGCCAGCAGTTCTCCCGTAGCGACCCCGTTCTTC
D: -; V: TRBV5-1; J: TRBJ2-1; size: -; CDR3: CASSLGSRPGSSYNEQFF; DNA: TGCGCCAGCAGCCTAGGATCGCGTCCGGGGAGCTCCTACAATGAGCAGTTCTTC
D: -; V: TRBV5-4; J: TRBJ2-3; size: -; CDR3: CASSLLLGRQERDTQYF; DNA: TGTGCCAGCAGCTTGCTCCTTGGGAGGCAGGAGAGGGATACGCAGTATTTT
D: TRBD2; V: TRBV5-1; J: TRBJ2-7; size: -; CDR3: CASSAQPTGTSGSYEQYF; DNA: TGCGCCAGCAGCGCCCAACCAACGGGGACTAGCGGATCCTACGAGCAGTACTTC
D: -; V: TRBV4-3; J: TRBJ2-3; size: -; CDR3: CASSQGTLAVDTQYF; DNA: TGCGCCAGCAGCCAAGGGACATTGGCGGTAGATACGCAGTATTTT